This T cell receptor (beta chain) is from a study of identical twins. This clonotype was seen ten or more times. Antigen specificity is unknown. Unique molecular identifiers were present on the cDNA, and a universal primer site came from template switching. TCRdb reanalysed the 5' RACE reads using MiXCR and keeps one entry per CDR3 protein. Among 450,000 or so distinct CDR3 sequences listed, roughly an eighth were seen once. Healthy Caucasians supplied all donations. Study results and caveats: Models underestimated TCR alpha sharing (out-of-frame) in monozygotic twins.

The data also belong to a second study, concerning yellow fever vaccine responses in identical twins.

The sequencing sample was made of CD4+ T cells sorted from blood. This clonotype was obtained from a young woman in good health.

CDR3 amino acids: CASSPIVQGFDSPLHF. DNA for the CDR3: TGTGCCAGCAGCCCTATAGTACAGGGTTTTGATTCACCCCTCCACTTT. The chain employs TRBV4-2 and TRBJ1-6, with a tentative D call TRBD1 (6 bases). Germline V gene data show CDR1 as LGHNA and CDR2 as YNFKEQ. Trimming took 4 bases from V and 8 from J, leaving 18 bases between them. This CDR3 has 16 amino acids.